This passage covers 15 T cell receptor beta chains from one sample sequenced in a study of shared clonotypes between healthy human individuals. Only in-frame clones appear in the TCRdb table, and some are missing; sequencing was by immunoSEQ multiplex PCR. The profile shows about a million clones, 70% to 85% of them singletons. The sample taken for sequencing was memory CD4+ T cells sorted from blood. The subset denotes: CD45RA-negative fraction. The receptors were gathered from a young man in good health.

V and J are TRBV19 and TRBJ1-2; 10 positions match TRBD1. The CDR3 has 12 amino acids. The germline CDR1 and CDR2 sequences are LNHDA and SQIVND (reference sequence). Trimming removed 10 bases from V and 7 bases from J; junction bases left unmatched: 6. The CDR3 here is CATAGQGSGYTF. CDR3 nucleotides: TGTGCCACCGCGGGACAGGGGTCTGGCTACACCTTC.

The V call is TRBV10-1, the J call TRBJ1-3; D is unclear. The CDR3 is 15 amino acids. V was shortened by 0 bases and J by 4 bases, with 10 bases between the two germline ends. Per the germline V gene, CDR1 is WNHNN and CDR2 is SYGVQD (reference sequence). The CDR3 here is CASSESTGKGNTIYF. The CDR3 DNA is TGCGCCAGCAGTGAGTCGACGGGCAAAGGAAACACCATATATTTT.

This chain links TRBV11-3 with TRBJ2-5, with a weak D call TRBD1 (6 bases). From germline, CDR1 is SGHNT and CDR2 YENEEA. With 5 bases removed from V and 9 bases from J, the gap between germline ends came to 16 bases. The CDR3 covers 13 residues. The CDR3 coding sequence is TGTGCCAGCAGCCCCCCGACAGGTGGTGCCCAGTACTTC. Translated, it gives CASSPPTGGAQYF.

The chain combines TRBV7-2 with TRBJ2-5; TRBD2 matches at 9 bases. Trimming removed 4 bases from V and 2 bases from J; junction bases left unmatched: 5. This CDR3 has 15 amino acids. Germline lookup yields CDR1 SGHTA and CDR2 FQGNSA. The CDR3 loop is CASSWGGRGQETQYF. As DNA, the CDR3 is TGTGCCAGCAGCTGGGGCGGGAGGGGGCAAGAGACCCAGTACTTC.

The chain is built from TRBV13 and TRBJ1-2, with D possibly TRBD1 on 6 matching bases. The germline V gene has CDR1 PRHDT and CDR2 FYEKMQ (reference sequence). The CDR3 sequence is 18 residues long. V shed 2 bases and J shed 4 bases, with 23 bases lying between them. CDR3 region: CASSLPPRRQGPFYGYTF. For the CDR3, the DNA is TGTGCCAGCAGCTTACCCCCCCGTCGGCAGGGGCCTTTCTATGGCTACACCTTC.

The CDR3 here is CAWSRQDKSSYNSPLHF. In DNA, the CDR3 is TGTGCCTGGAGTAGACAGGACAAAAGCTCCTATAATTCACCCCTCCACTTT. The chain combines TRBV30 with TRBJ1-6; a possible D gene is TRBD1 (6 bases). The germline gives CDR1 GTSNPN, CDR2 SVGIG (reference sequence). Trimming left V 2 bases short and J 0 bases short, with 14 bases between. This CDR3 has 17 amino acids. The full variable domain, its missing parts supplied by reference TRBV30 and TRBJ1-6, is SQTIHQWPATLVQPVGSPLSLECTVEGTSNPNLYWYRQAAGRGLQLLFYSVGIGQISSEVPQNLSASRPQDRQFILSSKKLLLSDSGFYLCAWSRQDKSSYNSPLHFGNGTRLTVT.

The chain recombines TRBV30 with TRBJ2-6; no clear D. The CDR3 consists of 15 residues. Trimming shortened V by 5 bases and J by 0 bases, and 11 bases separated the two germline ends. The germline gives CDR1 GTSNPN, CDR2 SVGIG (reference sequence). CDR3 bases: TGTGCCTGGGGTGAGGTTGTCTCTGGGGCCAACGTCCTGACTTTC. Translating it yields CAWGEVVSGANVLTF.

The chain has TRBV4-2 and TRBJ2-3, with D perhaps assigned TRBD1 or TRBD2 (5 bases each). The germline CDR1 and CDR2 sequences are LGHNA and YNFKEQ. Trimming removed 0 bases at V and 6 bases at J, with 13 bases between. The CDR3 is 15 amino acids. The CDR3 DNA sequence: TGTGCCAGCAGCCAAGATCCCGGGACCGACGATACGCAGTATTTT. Encoded protein: CASSQDPGTDDTQYF.

This chain uses TRBV4-2 with TRBJ2-3; unclear D gene. There are 12 residues in the CDR3. The ends were cut back, 5 bases at V and 5 bases at J, with 8 bases in the middle. CDR1 is LGHNA and CDR2 is YNFKEQ in the germline V gene. The CDR3 DNA follows: TGTGCCAGCAGCGCCCAGAAAGATACGCAGTATTTT. Its protein is CASSAQKDTQYF.

The genes are TRBV5-3 and TRBJ1-1; D is unresolved. TRBV5-3 is an open reading frame whose function is uncertain. Trimming removed 9 bases from V and 6 bases from J, with 3 bases in between. The CDR3 is 8 amino acids. The chain's CDR3 is CATSEAFF. CDR3 DNA sequence: TGTGCCACCTCTGAAGCTTTCTTT.

In this sample, this clone turned up once. The genes are TRBV7-6 and TRBJ2-7, with D possibly being TRBD1 (6 bases). The CDR3 has 12 residues. V was cut by 2 bases and J by 6 bases, with 8 bases left in between. CDR1 is SGHVS and CDR2 is FNYEAQ in the germline V gene. The CDR3: CASSLTGLEQYF. The CDR3, as DNA: TGTGCCAGCAGCTTAACAGGGCTCGAGCAGTACTTC.

As DNA, the CDR3 is TGTGCCAGCAGCCTTCCAACAGGGGGCCAAGAGACCCAGTACTTC. Its protein is CASSLPTGGQETQYF. The chain uses TRBV5-4 and TRBJ2-5; 8 bases match TRBD1. The CDR3 is 15 amino acids. The germline V gene has CDR1 SGHNT and CDR2 YYREEE (reference sequence). Unmatched junction bases numbered 6, after V lost 4 bases and J lost 1 base.

The V gene is TRBV6-5, the J gene TRBJ1-6; D is undetermined. V lost 2 bases, J lost 6 bases, and 8 bases lay in between. Germline lookup yields CDR1 MNHEY and CDR2 SVGAGI. The CDR3 runs to 14 residues. CDR3 sequence (DNA): TGTGCCAGCAGTTACGGGAAAGTTAATTCACCCCTCCACTTT. The encoded protein is CASSYGKVNSPLHF.

The chain employs TRBV7-2 and TRBJ1-3; possible D gene TRBD1, 6 bases. The germline V gene has CDR1 SGHTA and CDR2 FQGNSA. V was trimmed by 3 bases and J by 4 bases, leaving 13 bases between them. The length of the CDR3 is 15 residues. The CDR3 here is CASSFEAGTGNTIYF. CDR3 DNA sequence: TGTGCCAGCAGCTTCGAGGCAGGGACAGGAAACACCATATATTTT.

The chain employs TRBV5-1 and TRBJ2-7; D remains unclear. This CDR3 has 16 amino acids. Trimming pared 0 bases from V and 5 bases from J, leaving 18 bases between. Germline CDR1 SGHRS, CDR2 YFSETQ. CDR3 amino acids: CASSLGDLRLVHEQYF. Written as DNA, the CDR3 is TGCGCCAGCAGCTTGGGTGACCTCAGGCTTGTCCACGAGCAGTACTTC.